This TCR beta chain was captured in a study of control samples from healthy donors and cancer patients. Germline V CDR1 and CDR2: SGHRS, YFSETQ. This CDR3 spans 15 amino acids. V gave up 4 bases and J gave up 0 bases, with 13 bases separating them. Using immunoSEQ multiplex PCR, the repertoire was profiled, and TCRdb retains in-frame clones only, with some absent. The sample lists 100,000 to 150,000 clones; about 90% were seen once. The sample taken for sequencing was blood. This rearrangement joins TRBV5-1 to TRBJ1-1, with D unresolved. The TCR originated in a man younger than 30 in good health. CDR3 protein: CASSQSPNMNTEAFF. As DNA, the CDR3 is TGCGCCAGCAGCCAGAGTCCTAACATGAACACTGAAGCTTTCTTT.